One sample yielded the 18 T cell receptor beta chains listed below, sequenced in a study of neurological immune-mediated disorders. TCRdb reprocessed the 5' RACE reads with MiXCR, giving one entry per CDR3 protein. The table shows tens of thousands of distinct CDR3 sequences, with roughly 4.3% occurring only once. Time point in this sample: longitudinal time-point 3. Sequencing input: PBMCs. The receptors come from an older woman with multiple sclerosis.

This clonotype was observed many times. The chain uses TRBV3-1 and TRBJ2-4, with TRBD2 identical over 14 bases. The CDR3 is 19 amino acids. V shed 2 bases and J 2 bases; nucleotides not matched to a gene: 8. Germline V gene data show CDR1 as LGHDT and CDR2 as YNNKEL (reference sequence). The CDR3 sequence is CASSQKTSGGALSKNIQYF. In nucleotides, the CDR3 is TGTGCCAGCAGCCAAAAGACTAGCGGGGGGGCTCTGTCCAAAAACATTCAGTACTTC.

This clonotype has a count of ten or more. The rearrangement uses TRBV6-5 and TRBJ2-7; TRBD1 matches at 9 bases. The V gene's germline CDR1 is MNHEY and CDR2 SVGAGI. This CDR3 has 16 residues. Trimming took 0 bases from V and 2 from J; bases not matched to a gene: 5. CDR3 in DNA: TGTGCCAGCAGTTACTCGCCCGGGACAGGGCCCTACGAGCAGTACTTC. Its protein is CASSYSPGTGPYEQYF.

This clonotype was seen ten or more times. The chain combines TRBV15 with TRBJ1-2; the D is unclear. Trimming removed 3 bases from V and 4 bases from J, with 9 bases in between. Germline assignment: CDR1 LNHNV and CDR2 YYDKDF (reference sequence). The CDR3 sequence is 13 residues long. Here the CDR3 DNA reads TGTGCCACCAGCAGCCCCAACGGCTATGGCTACACCTTC. Translated: CATSSPNGYGYTF.

This clonotype was found many times. The chain employs TRBV5-6 and TRBJ1-1; maybe TRBD1 (5 bases). The CDR3 totals 13 residues. V was pared by 5 bases and J by 6 bases, with 14 bases between. Germline lookup yields CDR1 SGHDT and CDR2 YYEEEE. Here the CDR3 DNA reads TGTGCCAGCAGACTGGGGGTGGGGGCTGAAGCTTTCTTT. Translation gives CASRLGVGAEAFF.

This clonotype has at least ten counts. V gene TRBV12-3 or TRBV12-4 combines with J gene TRBJ1-5, with TRBD1 identical over 7 bases. CDR3 length: 14 amino acids. V shed 5 bases, J shed 3 bases, and the junction held 4 bases outside the gene matches. CDR3 nucleotides: TGTGCCAGCAGTCTGACAGGGCCCAATCAGCCCCAGCATTTT. This sequence encodes CASSLTGPNQPQHF.

There are many counts of this clonotype. This chain joins TRBV20-1 and TRBJ2-7, with 7 bases that match TRBD2. Germline loops: CDR1 DFQATT, CDR2 SNEGSKA (reference sequence). The CDR3 is 14 residues long. V gave up 3 bases and J gave up 7 bases; unmatched junction bases: 12. The CDR3 spells CSARGLADVGEQYF. The CDR3 nucleotides are TGCAGTGCTAGGGGGCTAGCGGACGTGGGGGAGCAGTACTTC.

The sample holds many counts of this clonotype. V and J are TRBV15 and TRBJ1-2; tentatively, D is TRBD1 (6 bases). CDR3 length equals 15 residues. Per the germline V gene, CDR1 is LNHNV and CDR2 is YYDKDF (reference sequence). Between the trimmed V and J ends, which lost 1 base and 4 bases, there was a span of 13 bases. The CDR3 coding sequence is TGTGCCACCAGCAGAGGGGAAGGGGGTTTCTATGGCTACACCTTC. Residues: CATSRGEGGFYGYTF.

Many counts were recorded for this clonotype. This chain joins TRBV6-5 and TRBJ1-3, with D possibly TRBD1 on 5 matching bases. The CDR3 is 15 residues long. V lost 6 bases to trimming and J lost 5 bases, with 17 bases between them. The germline V gene has CDR1 MNHEY and CDR2 SVGAGI. DNA for the CDR3: TGTGCCAGCAGATCCTCGGGGCGGGGAAGAAACACCATATATTTT. This translates into CASRSSGRGRNTIYF.

This clonotype was detected many times. The genes are TRBV6-1 and TRBJ2-7, with TRBD2 as a possible D gene (5 bases). Germline V CDR1 and CDR2: MNHNS, SASEGT. Trimming shortened V by 8 bases and J by 2 bases, and 16 bases separated the two germline ends. The CDR3 has 14 residues. As DNA, the CDR3 is TGTGCCAGCCAAGAGGGCAATACGGCCTACGAGCAGTACTTC. Its protein is CASQEGNTAYEQYF.

This clonotype appeared many times. The chain combines TRBV27 with TRBJ2-7; unclear D gene. V was pared by 3 bases and J by 6 bases, with 9 bases between. The CDR3 spans 12 residues. Germline values: CDR1 MNHEY, CDR2 SMNVEV (reference sequence). CDR3 region: CASSFAGREQYF. In DNA, the CDR3 is TGTGCCAGCAGTTTCGCCGGGCGCGAGCAGTACTTC.

At least ten counts were recorded for this clonotype. This sequence joins TRBV29-1 and TRBJ2-1, with no clear D. The CDR3 length is 10 residues. Germline V gene lookup returns CDR1 SQVTM and CDR2 ANQGSEA. Trimming took 2 bases from V and 8 from J, leaving 4 bases between them. The CDR3 here is CSVERHEQFF. In nucleotides, the CDR3 is TGCAGCGTTGAAAGACATGAGCAGTTCTTC.

This clonotype occurred many times. The chain employs TRBV5-1 and TRBJ2-5; D is possibly TRBD1 or TRBD2 (6 bases each). V lost 4 bases and J 5 bases, leaving 24 bases between the germline ends. The CDR3 runs 17 residues. CDR1 is SGHRS, CDR2 YFSETQ, per germline. The CDR3 DNA sequence: TGCGCCAGCAGCGGAAAGAGGGGGGACTTCCTGACGGAGACCCAGTACTTC. This encodes CASSGKRGDFLTETQYF.

This clonotype occurred many times. The J gene is TRBJ2-1, the V gene TRBV5-1; no firm D call. CDR3 length: 13 residues. Germline assignment: CDR1 SGHRS and CDR2 YFSETQ. V was pared by 0 bases and J by 10 bases, with 11 bases between. CDR3 in DNA: TGCGCCAGCAGCTTGGTTAGGGATATCGAGCAGTTCTTC. As protein: CASSLVRDIEQFF.

This clonotype was counted at least ten times. The chain carries TRBV10-3 and TRBJ1-2; 11 bases agree with TRBD1. The ends lost 7 bases at V and 4 bases at J; junction bases unmatched: 5. Germline V gene data show CDR1 as ENHRY and CDR2 as SYGVKD. The CDR3 totals 14 residues. The CDR3 is CAIKGTGGSYGYTF. Here the CDR3 DNA reads TGTGCCATCAAGGGGACAGGGGGAAGCTATGGCTACACCTTC.

This clonotype was counted at least ten times. V usage is TRBV20-1 and J usage is TRBJ2-7; TRBD2 is a possible D gene (6 bases). In germline, CDR1 is DFQATT, CDR2 SNEGSKA (reference sequence). The CDR3 totals 14 residues. V was cut by 5 bases and J by 3 bases, with 17 bases left in between. Here the CDR3 DNA reads TGCAGTGCTCCCCCGGGGAGCGGGCGCTACGAGCAGTACTTC. Its translation is CSAPPGSGRYEQYF.

In its sample, this clonotype was seen many times. The CDR3 is CSASLPANYGYTF. The DNA of the CDR3 is TGCAGTGCTTCCCTGCCGGCCAACTATGGCTACACCTTC. V gene TRBV20-1 combines with J gene TRBJ1-2; no definite D call. Germline CDR1 reads DFQATT; CDR2 reads SNEGSKA (reference sequence). The CDR3 length is 13 residues. V lost 5 bases to trimming and J lost 2 bases, with 12 bases between them.

This clonotype came up a few times. This chain uses TRBV5-5 with TRBJ1-3; D is uncertain. The V end was cut by 4 bases, the J end by 0 bases, with 26 bases between. The CDR3 extends over 20 amino acids. Germline CDR1 SGHKS, CDR2 YYEKEE (reference sequence). In nucleotides, the CDR3 is TGTGCCAGCAGCCCGGCCGGCCCAGGCGTCGCAAATTTCTCTGGAAACACCATATATTTT. Its protein product is CASSPAGPGVANFSGNTIYF.

At least ten counts were recorded for this clonotype. In nucleotides, the CDR3 is TGTGCCAGCAGTCGGGGGGATGGCACAGATACGCAGTATTTT. Residues: CASSRGDGTDTQYF. The J gene is TRBJ2-3, the V gene TRBV6-4, with 7 bases identical to TRBD2. The ends lost 5 bases at V and 1 base at J; junction bases unmatched: 3. The CDR3 is 14 amino acids. CDR1 MRHNA and CDR2 SNTAGT come from the germline V gene.